One and the same sample provided the 6 T cell receptor beta chains below, sequenced in a study of blood T cell repertoires in COVID-19. Data came from immunoSEQ multiplex PCR; TCRdb stores just in-frame clones and leaves some out. Of about 350,000 clones detected, more than 70% appear once; the ten largest clones hold under 1.2%. The material sequenced was PBMCs or T cells enriched from blood (not recorded which). Source of these receptors: a woman aged 25 to 39 who had been exposed to COVID-19.

V and J are TRBV18 and TRBJ2-1, with 9 bases lining up with TRBD1. V dropped 5 bases and J dropped 7; count of bases not matched to a gene: 15. Germline CDR1 KGHSH, CDR2 LQKENI. CDR3 size: 17 residues. The CDR3 DNA reads TGTGCCAGCTCAACATTAACCGGGACAGGGTCATCTAATGAGCAGTTCTTC. Its translation is CASSTLTGTGSSNEQFF.

The genes are TRBV5-5 and TRBJ1-6, with D possibly matching TRBD1 (5 bases). Trimming removed 4 bases at V and 2 bases at J, with 10 bases between. CDR3 size: 15 residues. CDR1 SGHKS and CDR2 YYEKEE come from the germline V gene (reference sequence). The CDR3 DNA is TGTGCCAGCAGCCGGGGGAGCACCTATAATTCACCCCTCCACTTT. Its protein is CASSRGSTYNSPLHF. The whole variable domain, filled in from reference TRBV5-5 and TRBJ1-6, reads DAGVTQSPTHLIKTRGQQVTLRCSPISGHKSVSWYQQVLGQGPQFIFQYYEKEERGRGNFPDRFSARQFPNYSSELNVNALLLGDSALYLCASSRGSTYNSPLHFGNGTRLTVT.

The rearrangement uses TRBV27 and TRBJ1-1, with D perhaps matching TRBD1 (5 bases). This CDR3 has 16 amino acids. Per the germline V gene, CDR1 is MNHEY and CDR2 is SMNVEV (reference sequence). V lost 3 bases, J lost 0 bases, and 14 bases lay in between. CDR3 nucleotide sequence: TGTGCCAGCAGTTTGTCCTCCTACAGGTTGAACACTGAAGCTTTCTTT. It codes for CASSLSSYRLNTEAFF.

The genes are TRBV25-1 and TRBJ1-1; TRBD1 matches 8 bases. The V gene end was trimmed by 0 bases and the J gene end by 4 bases; junction bases not matched to a gene: 4. Germline loops: CDR1 MGHDK, CDR2 SYGVNS. There are 15 residues in the CDR3. CDR3 in DNA: TGTGCCAGCAGTGAATACTCAGGGGGCGGCACTGAAGCTTTCTTT. Protein: CASSEYSGGGTEAFF.

The V gene is TRBV12-3 or TRBV12-4, the J gene TRBJ2-5, with D tentatively TRBD2 (6 bases). Between the trimmed V and J ends, which lost 8 bases and 5 bases, there was a span of 15 bases. CDR3 length equals 13 residues. For the CDR3, the DNA is TGTGCCAGCTTAAATAGCGGTAGGGAGACCCAGTACTTC. Protein sequence: CASLNSGRETQYF.

The J gene is TRBJ1-2, the V gene TRBV5-1; a weak D match, TRBD1 (6 bases). The CDR3 is 16 residues long. Trimming removed 1 base from V and 5 bases from J, with 18 bases in between. In germline, CDR1 is SGHRS, CDR2 YFSETQ. CDR3 bases: TGCGCCAGCAGCTTGTCTCCGGACAGACGAGGTTATGGCTACACCTTC. This translates into CASSLSPDRRGYGYTF.